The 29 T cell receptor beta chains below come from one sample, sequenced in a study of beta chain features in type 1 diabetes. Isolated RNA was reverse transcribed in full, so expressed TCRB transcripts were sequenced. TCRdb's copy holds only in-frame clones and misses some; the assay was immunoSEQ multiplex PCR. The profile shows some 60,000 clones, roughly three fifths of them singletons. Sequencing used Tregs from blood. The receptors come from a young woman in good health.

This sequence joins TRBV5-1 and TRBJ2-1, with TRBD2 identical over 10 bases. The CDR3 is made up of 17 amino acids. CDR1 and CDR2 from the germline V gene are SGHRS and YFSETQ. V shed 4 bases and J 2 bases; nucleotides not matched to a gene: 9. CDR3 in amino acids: CASSQRLAGRTYNEQFF. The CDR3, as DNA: TGCGCCAGCAGCCAACGACTAGCGGGCCGGACCTACAATGAGCAGTTCTTC.

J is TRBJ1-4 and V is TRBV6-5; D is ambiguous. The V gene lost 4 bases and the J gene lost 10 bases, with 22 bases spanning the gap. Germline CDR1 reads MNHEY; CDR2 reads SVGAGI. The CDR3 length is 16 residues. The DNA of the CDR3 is TGTGCCAGCAGTTCCGCCCGGGGATTTAAAGGCGGAAAACTGTTTTTT. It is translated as CASSSARGFKGGKLFF.

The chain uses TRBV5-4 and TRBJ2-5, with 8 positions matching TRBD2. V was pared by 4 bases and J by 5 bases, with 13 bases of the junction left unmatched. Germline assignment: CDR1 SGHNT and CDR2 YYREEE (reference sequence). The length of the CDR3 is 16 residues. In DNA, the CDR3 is TGTGCCAGCAGCCAAGTCGGAGCGGGAGTACAGGAGACCCAGTACTTC. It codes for CASSQVGAGVQETQYF.

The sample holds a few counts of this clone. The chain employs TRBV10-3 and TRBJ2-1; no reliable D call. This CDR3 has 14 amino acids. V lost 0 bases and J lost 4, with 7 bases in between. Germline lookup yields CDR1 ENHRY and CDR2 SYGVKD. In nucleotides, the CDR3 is TGTGCCATCAGTGAGTCGTCATTGTACAATGAGCAGTTCTTC. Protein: CAISESSLYNEQFF.

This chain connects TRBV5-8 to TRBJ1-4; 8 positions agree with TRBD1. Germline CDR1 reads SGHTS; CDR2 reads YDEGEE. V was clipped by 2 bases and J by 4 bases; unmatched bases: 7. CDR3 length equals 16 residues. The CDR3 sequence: CASSFAGQGINEKLFF. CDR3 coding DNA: TGTGCCAGCAGCTTTGCAGGACAGGGCATTAATGAAAAACTGTTTTTT. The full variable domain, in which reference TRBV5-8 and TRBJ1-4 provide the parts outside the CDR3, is EAGVTQSPTHLIKTRGQQATLRCSPISGHTSVYWYQQALGLGLQFLLWYDEGEERNRGNFPPRFSGRQFPNYSSELNVNALELEDSALYLCASSFAGQGINEKLFFGSGTQLSVL.

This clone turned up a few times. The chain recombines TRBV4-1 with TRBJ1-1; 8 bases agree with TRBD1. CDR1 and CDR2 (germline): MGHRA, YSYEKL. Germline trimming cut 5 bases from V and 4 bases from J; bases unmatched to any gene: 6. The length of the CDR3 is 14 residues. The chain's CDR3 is CASSFQGAATEAFF. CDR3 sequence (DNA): TGCGCCAGCAGCTTCCAGGGGGCGGCCACTGAAGCTTTCTTT.

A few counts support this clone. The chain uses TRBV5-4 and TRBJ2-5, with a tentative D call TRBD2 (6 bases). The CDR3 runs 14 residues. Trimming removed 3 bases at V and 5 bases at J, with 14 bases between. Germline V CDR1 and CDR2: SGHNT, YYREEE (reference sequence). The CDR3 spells CASSSRGGGETQYF. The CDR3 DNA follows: TGTGCCAGCAGCTCCCGGGGCGGAGGGGAGACCCAGTACTTC.

CDR3 DNA: TGTGCCAGCAGCTTAGTTCCGGAGACAGTGCCTTCACCCCTCCACTTT. The encoded protein is CASSLVPETVPSPLHF. The chain joins TRBV7-9 to TRBJ1-6; D perhaps matches TRBD1 (5 bases). Germline V gene data show CDR1 as SEHNR and CDR2 as FQNEAQ (reference sequence). This CDR3 has 16 amino acids. Trimming took off 1 base at V and 9 bases at J, with 16 bases between the two ends.

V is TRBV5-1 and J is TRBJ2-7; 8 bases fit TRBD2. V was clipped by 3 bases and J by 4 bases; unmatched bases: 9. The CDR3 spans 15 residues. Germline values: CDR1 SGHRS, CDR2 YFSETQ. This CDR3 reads CASSSAGGLTYEQYF. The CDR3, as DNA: TGCGCCAGCAGCTCGGCGGGGGGCCTTACTTACGAGCAGTACTTC.

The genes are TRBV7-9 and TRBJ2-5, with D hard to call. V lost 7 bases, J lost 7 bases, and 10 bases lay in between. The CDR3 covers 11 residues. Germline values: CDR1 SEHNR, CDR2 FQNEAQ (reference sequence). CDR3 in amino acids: CASTPVWTQYF. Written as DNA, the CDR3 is TGTGCCAGCACCCCAGTGTGGACCCAGTACTTC.

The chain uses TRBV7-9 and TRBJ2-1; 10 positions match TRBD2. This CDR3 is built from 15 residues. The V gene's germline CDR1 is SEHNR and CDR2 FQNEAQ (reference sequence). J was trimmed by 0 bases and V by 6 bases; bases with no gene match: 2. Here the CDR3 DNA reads TGTGCCAGCAGAGCTAGCGGGAGCTCCTACAATGAGCAGTTCTTC. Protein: CASRASGSSYNEQFF. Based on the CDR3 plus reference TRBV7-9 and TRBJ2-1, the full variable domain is DTGVSQNPRHKITKRGQNVTFRCDPISEHNRLYWYRQTLGQGPEFLTYFQNEAQLEKSRLLSDRFSAERPKGSFSTLEIQRTEQGDSAMYLCASRASGSSYNEQFFGPGTRLTVL.

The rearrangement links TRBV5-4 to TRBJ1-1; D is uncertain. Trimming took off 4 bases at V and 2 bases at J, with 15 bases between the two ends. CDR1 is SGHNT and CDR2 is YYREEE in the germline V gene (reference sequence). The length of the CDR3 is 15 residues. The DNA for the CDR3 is TGTGCCAGCAGCCTACTTGACAATGTCAACACTGAAGCTTTCTTT. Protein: CASSLLDNVNTEAFF.

The CDR3 sequence: CASSWPWAHVIGGTYNEQFF. Here the CDR3 DNA reads TGTGCCAGCAGCTGGCCTTGGGCCCATGTTATTGGGGGGACCTACAATGAGCAGTTCTTC. This chain connects TRBV11-3 to TRBJ2-1, with D possibly TRBD2 on 6 matching bases. The V end lost 4 bases, the J end lost 2 bases, and 27 bases lay between the germline ends. The CDR3 totals 20 residues. Germline V gene lookup returns CDR1 SGHNT and CDR2 YENEEA.

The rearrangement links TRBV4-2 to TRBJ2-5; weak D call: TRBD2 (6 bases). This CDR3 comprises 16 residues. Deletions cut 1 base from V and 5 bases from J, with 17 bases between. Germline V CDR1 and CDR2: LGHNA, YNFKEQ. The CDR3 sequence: CASSQVDLGGAETQYF. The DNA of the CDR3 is TGTGCCAGCAGCCAAGTGGACTTGGGGGGAGCCGAGACCCAGTACTTC.

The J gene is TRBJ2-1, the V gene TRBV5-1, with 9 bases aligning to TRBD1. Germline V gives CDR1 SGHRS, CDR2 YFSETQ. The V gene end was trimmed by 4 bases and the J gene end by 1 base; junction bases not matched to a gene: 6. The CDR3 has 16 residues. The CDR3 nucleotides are TGCGCCAGCAGCGCCGACAGGGGGACTTCCTACAATGAGCAGTTCTTC. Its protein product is CASSADRGTSYNEQFF.

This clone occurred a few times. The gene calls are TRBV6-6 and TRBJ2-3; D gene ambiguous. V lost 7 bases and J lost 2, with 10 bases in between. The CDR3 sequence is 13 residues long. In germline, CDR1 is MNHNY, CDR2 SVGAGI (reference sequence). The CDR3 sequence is CASTGPITDTQYF. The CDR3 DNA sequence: TGTGCCAGCACTGGGCCCATCACAGATACGCAGTATTTT.

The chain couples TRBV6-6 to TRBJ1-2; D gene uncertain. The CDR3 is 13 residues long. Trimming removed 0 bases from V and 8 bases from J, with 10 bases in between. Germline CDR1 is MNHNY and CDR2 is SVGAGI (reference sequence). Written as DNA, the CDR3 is TGTGCCAGCAGTTACTCGAGGGAGTGGGGCTACACCTTC. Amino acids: CASSYSREWGYTF.

The CDR3 sequence is CASRPIGPGGKLFF. As DNA, the CDR3 is TGTGCCAGCAGGCCCATCGGGCCGGGGGGAAAACTGTTTTTT. The chain couples TRBV27 to TRBJ1-4, with D tentatively TRBD1 (5 bases). V was shortened by 6 bases and J by 10 bases, with 18 bases between the two germline ends. The CDR3 loop spans 14 amino acids. The germline CDR1 and CDR2 sequences are MNHEY and SMNVEV (reference sequence).

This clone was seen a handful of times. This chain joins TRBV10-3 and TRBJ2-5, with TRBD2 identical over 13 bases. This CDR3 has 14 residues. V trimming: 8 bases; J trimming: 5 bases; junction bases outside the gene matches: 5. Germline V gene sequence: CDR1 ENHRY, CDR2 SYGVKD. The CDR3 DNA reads TGTGCCATCGGCACTAGCGGGGGGGAGGAGACCCAGTACTTC. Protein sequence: CAIGTSGGEETQYF.

The CDR3 bases are TGTGCCAGCAGCAAAGGCACAGGGGGGTCCTACGAGCAGTACTTC. Residues: CASSKGTGGSYEQYF. The J gene is TRBJ2-5, the V gene TRBV7-2; 8 bases map to TRBD1. The J call may be faulty, since TRBJ2-7 better matches the DNA end. Germline V gene data show CDR1 as SGHTA and CDR2 as FQGNSA. This CDR3 comprises 15 residues.

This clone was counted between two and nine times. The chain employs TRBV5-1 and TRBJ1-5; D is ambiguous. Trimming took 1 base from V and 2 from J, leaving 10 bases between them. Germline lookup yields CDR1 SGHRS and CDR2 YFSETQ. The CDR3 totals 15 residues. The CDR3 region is CASSLSGEGNQPQHF. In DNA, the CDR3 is TGCGCCAGCAGCTTGTCCGGCGAGGGCAATCAGCCCCAGCATTTT.

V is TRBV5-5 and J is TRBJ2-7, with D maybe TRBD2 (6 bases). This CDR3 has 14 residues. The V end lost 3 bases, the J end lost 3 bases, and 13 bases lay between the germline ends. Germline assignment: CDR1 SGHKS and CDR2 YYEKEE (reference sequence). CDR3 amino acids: CASSSRREFYEQYF. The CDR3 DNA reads TGTGCCAGCAGCTCTCGTCGGGAGTTCTACGAGCAGTACTTC.

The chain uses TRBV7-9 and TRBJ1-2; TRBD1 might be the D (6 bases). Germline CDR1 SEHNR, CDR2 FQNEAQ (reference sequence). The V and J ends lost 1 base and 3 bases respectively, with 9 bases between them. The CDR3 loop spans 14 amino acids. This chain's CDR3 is CASSLVQGDYGYTF. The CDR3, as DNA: TGTGCCAGCAGCTTAGTACAGGGAGACTATGGCTACACCTTC.

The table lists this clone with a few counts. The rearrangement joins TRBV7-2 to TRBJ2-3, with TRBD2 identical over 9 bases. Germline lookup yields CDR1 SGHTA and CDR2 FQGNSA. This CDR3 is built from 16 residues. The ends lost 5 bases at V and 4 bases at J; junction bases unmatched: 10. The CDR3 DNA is TGTGCCAGCAGCCGACGGCTAGCGGGGTCAGCAGATACGCAGTATTTT. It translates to CASSRRLAGSADTQYF.

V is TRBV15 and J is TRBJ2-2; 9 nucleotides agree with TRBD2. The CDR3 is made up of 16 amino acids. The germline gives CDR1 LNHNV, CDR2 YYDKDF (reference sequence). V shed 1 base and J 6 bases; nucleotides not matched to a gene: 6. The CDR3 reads CATSRGGTSRSGELFF. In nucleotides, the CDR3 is TGTGCCACCAGCAGAGGTGGGACTAGCCGGTCCGGGGAGCTGTTTTTT.

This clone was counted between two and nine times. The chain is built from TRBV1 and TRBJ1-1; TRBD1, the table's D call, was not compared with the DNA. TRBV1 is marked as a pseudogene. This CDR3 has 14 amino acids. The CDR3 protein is CASSRQGLNTEAFF. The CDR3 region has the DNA TGCGCCAGCAGCCGACAGGGGTTGAACACTGAAGCTTTCTTT.

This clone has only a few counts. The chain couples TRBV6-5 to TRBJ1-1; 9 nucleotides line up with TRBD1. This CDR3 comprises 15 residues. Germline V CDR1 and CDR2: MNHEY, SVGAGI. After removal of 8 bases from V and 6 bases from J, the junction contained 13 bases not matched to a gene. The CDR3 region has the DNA TGTGCCAGCTTACCCGGACAGGGGTCGGAGGCTGAAGCTTTCTTT. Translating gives CASLPGQGSEAEAFF.

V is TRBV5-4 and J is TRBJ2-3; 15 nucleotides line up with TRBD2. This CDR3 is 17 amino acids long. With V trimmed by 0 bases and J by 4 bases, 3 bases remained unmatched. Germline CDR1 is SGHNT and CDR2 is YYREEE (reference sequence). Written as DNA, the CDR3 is TGTGCCAGCAGCTTGGGGACTAGCGGGAGGGTCGCAGATACGCAGTATTTT. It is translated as CASSLGTSGRVADTQYF.

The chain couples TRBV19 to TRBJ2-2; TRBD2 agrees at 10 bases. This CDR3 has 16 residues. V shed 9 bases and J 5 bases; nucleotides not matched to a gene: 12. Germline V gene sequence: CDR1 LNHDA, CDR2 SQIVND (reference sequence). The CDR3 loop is CASRSGGALWTGELFF. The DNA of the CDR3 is TGTGCCAGCAGAAGCGGGGGGGCCTTATGGACCGGGGAGCTGTTTTTT.